This record looks at one TCR beta chain sequence and its context. CDR3 length: 11 residues. CDR1 and CDR2 from the germline V gene are SGHRS and YFSETQ. Trimming stripped 1 base from V and 6 bases from J, with 4 bases between. This sample is part of a study of cytomegalovirus exposure and HLA in healthy donors. Overall study context: For the approximately 360 genotyped donors, more than 80% fell within the Caucasian-associated ancestry cluster.

Amplification used 60 Vbeta primers and 13 Jbeta primers. The repertoire was sequenced with immunoSEQ multiplex PCR; TCRdb's copy has only in-frame clones and lacks some. The sample lists about 85,000 clones; around two thirds were seen once. The source is a man under 40 in good health and CMV-seronegative. The sequenced sample was PBMCs. The V gene is TRBV5-1, the J gene TRBJ1-1; D not resolved. CDR3 sequence: CASSLHSEAFF. The CDR3 region has the DNA TGCGCCAGCAGCTTGCATTCTGAAGCTTTCTTT. Combining the CDR3 with reference TRBV5-1 and TRBJ1-1 gives the whole variable domain KAGVTQTPRYLIKTRGQQVTLSCSPISGHRSVSWYQQTPGQGLQFLFEYFSETQRNKGNFPGRFSGRQFSNSRSEMNVSTLELGDSALYLCASSLHSEAFFGQGTRLTVV.